What follows are 30 T cell receptor beta chains derived from one specimen sequenced in a study of blood T cell repertoires in COVID-19. The assay was immunoSEQ multiplex PCR, and TCRdb's table has in-frame clones only and misses some. The sample has hundreds of thousands of clones; 86% are singletons. The sequencing input was peripheral blood. These receptors were taken from a woman aged 55 to 70 with COVID-19, enrolled during active disease.

The chain joins TRBV18 to TRBJ1-2; 7 bases fit TRBD1. CDR3 length equals 13 residues. Losses at the gene ends were 5 bases for V and 3 bases for J; bases not matched to a gene: 3. Germline V gives CDR1 KGHSH, CDR2 LQKENI. CDR3 coding DNA: TGTGCCAGCTCAGACAGGGAGGACTATGGCTACACCTTC. Its translation: CASSDREDYGYTF. Looking up the rest from reference TRBV18 and TRBJ1-2 gives the full variable domain: NAGVMQNPRHLVRRRGQEARLRCSPMKGHSHVYWYRQLPEEGLKFMVYLQKENIIDESGMPKERFSAEFPKEGPSILRIQQVVRGDSAAYFCASSDREDYGYTFGSGTRLTVV.

The J gene is TRBJ1-1, the V gene TRBV7-9, with TRBD1 as a possible D gene (6 bases). V was cut by 5 bases and J by 1 base, with 20 bases left in between. Germline V gene data show CDR1 as SEHNR and CDR2 as FQNEAQ (reference sequence). This CDR3 has 17 residues. CDR3 nucleotides: TGTGCCAGCAGCGGGGGCTTTGGGGGAGAAGGGAACACTGAAGCTTTCTTT. This gives the protein CASSGGFGGEGNTEAFF. Full variable domain (outside the CDR3, taken from reference TRBV7-9 and TRBJ1-1): DTGVSQNPRHKITKRGQNVTFRCDPISEHNRLYWYRQTLGQGPEFLTYFQNEAQLEKSRLLSDRFSAERPKGSFSTLEIQRTEQGDSAMYLCASSGGFGGEGNTEAFFGQGTRLTVV.

CDR3 protein: CASSLLAGSSTQYF. CDR3 nucleotide sequence: TGTGCCAGCAGCTTATTGGCAGGATCAAGTACCCAGTACTTC. The rearrangement links TRBV7-3 to TRBJ2-5, with D hard to call. Germline assignment: CDR1 SGHTA and CDR2 FQGTGA. CDR3 length: 14 residues. V gave up 2 bases and J gave up 8 bases, with 15 bases separating them.

The chain is built from TRBV5-1 and TRBJ2-5; 12 bases are a match to TRBD2. This CDR3 has 16 residues. Germline-derived CDR1 and CDR2 are SGHRS and YFSETQ. Trimming cost V 4 bases and J 5 bases; bases outside gene matches: 9. The CDR3 reads CASSPTSGGSGETQYF. In nucleotides, the CDR3 is TGCGCCAGCAGCCCTACTAGCGGGGGGAGTGGGGAGACCCAGTACTTC.

The chain is built from TRBV19 and TRBJ1-1; 8 bases match TRBD1. The germline V gene has CDR1 LNHDA and CDR2 SQIVND (reference sequence). Trimming removed 4 bases from V and 7 bases from J; junction bases left unmatched: 8. The CDR3 length is 14 residues. The CDR3 DNA is TGTGCCAGTAGTAACCAGGGGGCAGGGGTTGAAGCTTTCTTT. Translated: CASSNQGAGVEAFF.

The chain combines TRBV10-3 with TRBJ1-1; 7 bases match TRBD1. Germline V CDR1 and CDR2: ENHRY, SYGVKD. This CDR3 region has 13 residues. Trimming at V came to 10 bases and at J to 0 bases, leaving 5 bases not matched to a gene. CDR3 DNA: TGTGCCAGCACGGGACAGATGAACACTGAAGCTTTCTTT. As protein: CASTGQMNTEAFF.

The J gene is TRBJ1-2, the V gene TRBV9, with 7 nucleotides matching TRBD1. The CDR3 loop spans 13 amino acids. Germline lookup yields CDR1 SGDLS and CDR2 YYNGEE. Trimming cost V 2 bases and J 5 bases; bases outside gene matches: 3. Here the CDR3 reads CASSVQTGYGYTF. The DNA of the CDR3 is TGTGCCAGCAGCGTCCAGACAGGGTATGGCTACACCTTC.

The chain has TRBV5-1 and TRBJ1-2, with 8 bases that match TRBD1. The germline gives CDR1 SGHRS, CDR2 YFSETQ. With 0 bases clipped from V and 1 base from J, the junction kept 8 bases outside the gene matches. The CDR3 sequence is 17 residues long. The CDR3 loop reads CASSLAPGQANNYGYTF. For the CDR3, the DNA is TGCGCCAGCAGCTTGGCCCCGGGACAGGCAAATAACTATGGCTACACCTTC.

This clone showed up just a few times. The CDR3 DNA reads as TGTGCCACCAGCAGAGAGACAGGGTTCTACGAGCAGTACTTC. Translating it yields CATSRETGFYEQYF. This sequence joins TRBV15 and TRBJ2-7, with TRBD1 matching over 7 bases. Trimming cost V 0 bases and J 3 bases; bases outside gene matches: 2. In germline, CDR1 is LNHNV, CDR2 YYDKDF (reference sequence). This CDR3 comprises 14 residues.

The J gene is TRBJ1-2, the V gene TRBV4-1; possible D gene TRBD1, 6 bases. Trimming stripped 0 bases from V and 4 bases from J, with 21 bases between. CDR1 and CDR2 from the germline V gene are MGHRA and YSYEKL. This CDR3 contains 18 residues. CDR3 region: CASSQDVDRTAFSYGYTF. CDR3 bases: TGCGCCAGCAGCCAAGATGTAGACAGGACAGCATTTTCCTATGGCTACACCTTC.

The chain is built from TRBV6-1 and TRBJ1-4; possible D gene TRBD1, 6 bases. The length of the CDR3 is 15 residues. The germline V gene has CDR1 MNHNS and CDR2 SASEGT. The V and J ends lost 3 bases and 2 bases respectively, with 10 bases between them. The CDR3 DNA follows: TGTGCCAGCAGTGACAGGGGCTGGACTAATGAAAAACTGTTTTTT. It translates to CASSDRGWTNEKLFF.

There are a few counts of this clone. A junction boundary mismatches the germline segment, possibly from a read error. The chain links TRBV11-3 to TRBJ2-2; TRBD2 might be the D (6 bases). From germline, CDR1 is SGHNT and CDR2 YENEEA. This CDR3 region has 12 residues. The CDR3 DNA reads as TGTGCCAGCAGCTTGGGAGGCGGGGCGCTGTTTTTT. As protein: CASSLGGGALFF.

The V call is TRBV4-1, the J call TRBJ1-2; 9 nucleotides align to TRBD1. From germline, CDR1 is MGHRA and CDR2 YSYEKL. The CDR3 is made up of 14 amino acids. J was trimmed by 5 bases and V by 4 bases; bases with no gene match: 5. DNA of the CDR3: TGCGCCAGCAGCCTACCGGGACAGGGTTATGGCTACACCTTC. Translation gives CASSLPGQGYGYTF.

This chain connects TRBV5-1 to TRBJ2-7, with D perhaps matching TRBD2 (6 bases). V was shortened by 1 base and J by 2 bases, with 13 bases between the two germline ends. The CDR3 runs 15 residues. Germline V gene data show CDR1 as SGHRS and CDR2 as YFSETQ. CDR3 in DNA: TGCGCCAGCAGCTTGAACGGGGGATACGCCTACGAGCAGTACTTC. Translated: CASSLNGGYAYEQYF.

The chain recombines TRBV6-1 with TRBJ2-5; D may be TRBD2 (5 bases). The CDR3 covers 13 residues. Germline CDR1 MNHNS, CDR2 SASEGT. V was pared by 1 base and J by 7 bases, with 10 bases between. The CDR3 DNA reads TGTGCCAGCAGTGAAGGTCCCCGGGGGACCCAGTACTTC. This gives the protein CASSEGPRGTQYF.

This sequence joins TRBV4-3 and TRBJ2-3, with TRBD2 matching 7 bases. The CDR3 consists of 19 residues. Germline CDR1 reads LGHNA; CDR2 reads YSLEER. The V segment lost 1 base and the J segment 2 bases; nucleotides outside the gene matches: 15. The CDR3 DNA follows: TGCGCCAGCAGCCAAGTATGGCCGAGACTAGCCGGGGACACAGATACGCAGTATTTT. As protein: CASSQVWPRLAGDTDTQYF.

The chain recombines TRBV18 with TRBJ2-1; weak D call: TRBD1 (5 bases). Per the germline V gene, CDR1 is KGHSH and CDR2 is LQKENI. V was clipped by 2 bases and J by 6 bases, with 11 bases between them. This CDR3 spans 14 amino acids. CDR3: CASSPSDTGNEQFF. CDR3 nucleotides: TGTGCCAGCTCACCATCGGACACTGGCAATGAGCAGTTCTTC.

This chain links TRBV6-2 or TRBV6-3 with TRBJ1-1; D may be TRBD1 (6 bases). The CDR3 loop spans 17 amino acids. Germline CDR1 MNHEY, CDR2 SVGEGT. Trimming removed 3 bases at V and 0 bases at J, with 17 bases between. The CDR3 here is CASSYPLRGNLNTEAFF. The CDR3 DNA sequence: TGTGCCAGCAGTTATCCTCTCAGGGGTAACCTGAACACTGAAGCTTTCTTT.

This clone was counted a single time. The rearrangement uses TRBV5-6 and TRBJ2-2; no clear D gene. Trimming removed 5 bases at V and 7 bases at J, with 24 bases between. CDR3 length: 17 residues. CDR1 SGHDT and CDR2 YYEEEE come from the germline V gene. The chain's CDR3 is CASSFGFGALTGGELFF. The CDR3 nucleotides read TGTGCCAGCAGTTTTGGCTTCGGTGCCTTAACGGGCGGGGAGCTGTTTTTT.

CDR3 in DNA: TGCGCCAGCAGCTTGGGAGGGACAGGGAATTCACCCCTCCACTTT. Protein: CASSLGGTGNSPLHF. The chain links TRBV5-1 to TRBJ1-6; 9 bases align to TRBD1. Trimming at V came to 0 bases and at J to 7 bases, leaving 2 bases not matched to a gene. The CDR3 loop spans 15 amino acids. Per the germline V gene, CDR1 is SGHRS and CDR2 is YFSETQ.

V is TRBV9 and J is TRBJ1-2; D gene ambiguous. Germline V gene lookup returns CDR1 SGDLS and CDR2 YYNGEE. The CDR3 length is 12 residues. The V and J ends lost 5 bases and 6 bases respectively, with 11 bases between them. This CDR3 reads CASRDFRDGYTF. CDR3 bases: TGTGCCAGCAGGGACTTTAGAGATGGCTACACCTTC.

This chain links TRBV3-1 (or the pseudogene TRBV3-2) with TRBJ2-1; 7 bases fit TRBD1. Trimming at V came to 4 bases and at J to 5 bases, leaving 5 bases not matched to a gene. Per germline, CDR1 LGHDT and CDR2 YNNKEL (reference sequence). This CDR3 has 14 amino acids. The CDR3 DNA is TGTGCCAGCAGCCCGGGACAGCATAACAATGAGCAGTTCTTC. Amino acid sequence: CASSPGQHNNEQFF.

The chain is built from TRBV7-9 and TRBJ2-3, with TRBD1 as a possible D gene (5 bases). The CDR3 consists of 14 residues. The germline V gene has CDR1 SEHNR and CDR2 FQNEAQ (reference sequence). Trimming shortened V by 5 bases and J by 1 base, and 10 bases separated the two germline ends. CDR3 sequence (DNA): TGTGCCAGCAGCCGAACACAGGGCACAGATACGCAGTATTTT. Encoded protein: CASSRTQGTDTQYF. The full variable domain, completed using reference TRBV7-9 and TRBJ2-3, is DTGVSQNPRHKITKRGQNVTFRCDPISEHNRLYWYRQTLGQGPEFLTYFQNEAQLEKSRLLSDRFSAERPKGSFSTLEIQRTEQGDSAMYLCASSRTQGTDTQYFGPGTRLTVL.

The V call is TRBV3-1 (or the pseudogene TRBV3-2), the J call TRBJ2-1; D is uncertain. Germline V gives CDR1 LGHDT, CDR2 YNNKEL (reference sequence). The CDR3 has 13 residues. Trimming took 0 bases from V and 8 from J, leaving 8 bases between them. This CDR3 reads CASSQDPRDEQFF. The CDR3 DNA reads as TGTGCCAGCAGCCAAGATCCCCGCGATGAGCAGTTCTTC.

This rearrangement joins TRBV4-1 to TRBJ2-7, with 9 bases matching TRBD1. The V gene end was trimmed by 3 bases and the J gene end by 3 bases; junction bases not matched to a gene: 6. Germline loops: CDR1 MGHRA, CDR2 YSYEKL. The CDR3 is made up of 15 amino acids. The CDR3 protein is CASSHAGTGRYEQYF. In nucleotides, the CDR3 is TGCGCCAGCAGCCATGCCGGGACAGGGCGCTACGAGCAGTACTTC.

This clone was found a few times. The J gene is TRBJ2-3, the V gene TRBV24-1; tentative D call: TRBD2 (6 bases). This CDR3 region has 15 residues. Per germline, CDR1 KGHDR and CDR2 SFDVKD. V shed 3 bases and J shed 6 bases, with 15 bases lying between them. The CDR3 protein is CATSDRTKEGDTQYF. The CDR3 nucleotides read TGTGCCACCAGTGATCGGACAAAGGAGGGGGATACGCAGTATTTT.

The chain is built from TRBV4-3 and TRBJ2-4, with D uncertain. The CDR3 has 14 amino acids. Looked up from germline, CDR1 is LGHNA and CDR2 is YSLEER. V was cut by 2 bases and J by 5 bases, with 10 bases left in between. CDR3 sequence: CASSQHAAENIQYF. The DNA of the CDR3 is TGCGCCAGCAGCCAACATGCTGCAGAAAACATTCAGTACTTC.

V is TRBV7-2 and J is TRBJ2-7; the match to TRBD1 covers 10 bases. The CDR3 is 15 amino acids. Germline CDR1 is SGHTA and CDR2 is FQGNSA. Trimming cost V 1 base and J 6 bases; bases outside gene matches: 6. In DNA form, the CDR3 reads TGTGCCAGCAGCTTAGGGGGGACAGGGGATCGCGAGCAGTACTTC. As protein: CASSLGGTGDREQYF.

The chain joins TRBV2 to TRBJ1-5, with 7 bases lining up with TRBD1. Losses at the gene ends were 3 bases for V and 6 bases for J; bases not matched to a gene: 8. This CDR3 is built from 15 residues. CDR1 and CDR2 from the germline V gene are SNHLY and FYNNEI. The CDR3 DNA sequence: TGTGCCAGCAGTGAGGGACGAGGGGGCAGTCAGCCCCAGCATTTT. Protein product: CASSEGRGGSQPQHF.

This chain uses TRBV7-6 with TRBJ2-1; 8 bases are a match to TRBD1. The CDR3 consists of 15 residues. Trimming took 6 bases from V and 1 from J; bases not matched to a gene: 5. Germline V lookup: CDR1 SGHVS, CDR2 FNYEAQ. CDR3 sequence reads: CASSLTGGSYNEQFF. DNA of the CDR3: TGTGCCAGCAGTCTTACAGGGGGATCCTACAATGAGCAGTTCTTC. The full variable domain, rest sourced from reference TRBV7-6 and TRBJ2-1, is GAGVSQSPRYKVTKRGQDVALRCDPISGHVSLYWYRQALGQGPEFLTYFNYEAQQDKSGLPNDRFSAERPEGSISTLTIQRTEQRDSAMYRCASSLTGGSYNEQFFGPGTRLTVL.